Included here is one TCR beta chain sequence, with context. Repertoires were generated with immunoSEQ multiplex PCR, while TCRdb's copy carries only in-frame clones and drops some. Of 85,000 to 120,000 clones in the sample, about 90% were seen once. This sample is part of a study of T cell changes during pregnancy in multiple sclerosis. Trimming pared 6 bases from V and 0 bases from J, leaving 11 bases between. This CDR3 comprises 13 residues. Germline CDR1 reads SQVTM; CDR2 reads ANQGSEA. The chain joins TRBV29-1 to TRBJ2-5; a weak D match, TRBD1 (6 bases). This sequence was found in a female donor with multiple sclerosis, enrolled in a pregnancy study. The source was peripheral blood, collected before pregnancy. CDR3 in DNA: TGCAGCGTATACAGGGCGTACCAAGAGACCCAGTACTTC. Translating gives CSVYRAYQETQYF.